The T cell receptor (beta chain) under discussion was sequenced for a study of control samples from healthy donors and cancer patients. The germline V gene encodes CDR1 SGHRS and CDR2 YFSETQ. V lost 4 bases and J lost 4; bases outside the gene matches: 2. The CDR3 is made up of 14 amino acids. The method was immunoSEQ multiplex PCR; TCRdb's version includes in-frame clones alone and lacks a portion of them. The sample has some 130,000 clones, about 95% seen once. The clonotype originates from a young man in good health. Sequencing used blood. This chain uses TRBV5-1 with TRBJ1-4; 9 nucleotides match TRBD1. CDR3 residues: CASSMGQGNEKLFF. The CDR3 DNA follows: TGCGCCAGCAGCATGGGACAGGGTAATGAAAAACTGTTTTTT.